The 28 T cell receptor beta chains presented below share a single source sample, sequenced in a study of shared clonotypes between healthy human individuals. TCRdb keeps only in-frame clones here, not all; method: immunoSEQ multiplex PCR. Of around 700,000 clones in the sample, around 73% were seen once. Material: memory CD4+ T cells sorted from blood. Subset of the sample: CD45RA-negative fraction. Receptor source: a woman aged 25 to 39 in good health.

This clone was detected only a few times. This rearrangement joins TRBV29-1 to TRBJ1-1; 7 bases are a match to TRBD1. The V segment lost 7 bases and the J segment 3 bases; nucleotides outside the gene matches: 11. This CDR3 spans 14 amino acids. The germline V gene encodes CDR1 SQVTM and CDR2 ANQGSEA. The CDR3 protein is CSALPGQFDTEAFF. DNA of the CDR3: TGCAGCGCCCTCCCGGGACAGTTCGACACTGAAGCTTTCTTT.

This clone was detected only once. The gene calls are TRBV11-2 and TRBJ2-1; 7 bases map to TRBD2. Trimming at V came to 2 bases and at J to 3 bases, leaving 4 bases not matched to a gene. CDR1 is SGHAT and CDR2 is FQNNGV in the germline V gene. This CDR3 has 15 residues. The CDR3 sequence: CASSLSTSYYNEQFF. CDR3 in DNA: TGTGCCAGCAGCTTATCGACTAGCTACTACAATGAGCAGTTCTTC.

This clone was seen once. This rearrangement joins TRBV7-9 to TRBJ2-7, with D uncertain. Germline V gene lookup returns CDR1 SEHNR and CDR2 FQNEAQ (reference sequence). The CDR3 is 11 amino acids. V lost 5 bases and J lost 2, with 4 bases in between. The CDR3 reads CASSITYEQYF. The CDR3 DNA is TGTGCCAGCAGCATCACCTACGAGCAGTACTTC.

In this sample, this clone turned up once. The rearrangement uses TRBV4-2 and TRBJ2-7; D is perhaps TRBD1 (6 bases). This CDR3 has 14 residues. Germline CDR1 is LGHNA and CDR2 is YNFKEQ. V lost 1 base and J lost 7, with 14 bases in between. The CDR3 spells CASSQGMRGREQYF. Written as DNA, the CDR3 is TGTGCCAGCAGCCAAGGAATGAGGGGGAGAGAGCAGTACTTC.

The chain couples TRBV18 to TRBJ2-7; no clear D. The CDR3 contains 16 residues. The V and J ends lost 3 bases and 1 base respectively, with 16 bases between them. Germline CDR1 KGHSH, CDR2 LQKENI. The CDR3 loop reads CASSPTTRAKSYEQYF. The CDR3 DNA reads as TGTGCCAGCTCACCCACAACCCGGGCCAAATCCTACGAGCAGTACTTC.

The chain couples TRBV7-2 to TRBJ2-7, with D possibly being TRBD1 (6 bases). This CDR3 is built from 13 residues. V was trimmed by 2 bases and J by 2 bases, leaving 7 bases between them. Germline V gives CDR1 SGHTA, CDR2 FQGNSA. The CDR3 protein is CASSLTGPYEQYF. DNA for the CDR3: TGTGCCAGCAGCTTAACAGGGCCCTACGAGCAGTACTTC.

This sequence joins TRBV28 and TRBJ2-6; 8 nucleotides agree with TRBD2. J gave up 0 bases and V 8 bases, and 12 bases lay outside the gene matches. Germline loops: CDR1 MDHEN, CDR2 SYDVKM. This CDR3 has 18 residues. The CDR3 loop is CASSTGGGPFSGANVLTF. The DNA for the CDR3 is TGTGCCAGCTCAACGGGAGGGGGGCCCTTCTCTGGGGCCAACGTCCTGACTTTC.

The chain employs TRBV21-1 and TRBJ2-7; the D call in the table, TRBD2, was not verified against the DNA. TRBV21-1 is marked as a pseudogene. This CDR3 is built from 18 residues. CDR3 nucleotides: TGTGCCAGCAGCAAAGTCCCCAAGATGCAGCGGGAACCCTACGAGCAGTACTTC. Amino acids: CASSKVPKMQREPYEQYF.

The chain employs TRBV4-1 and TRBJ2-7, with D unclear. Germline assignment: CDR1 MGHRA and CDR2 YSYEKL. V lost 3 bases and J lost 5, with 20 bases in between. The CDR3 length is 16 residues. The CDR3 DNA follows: TGCGCCAGCAGCCAGGCCATAACGAGGAAAAGAGACGAGCAGTACTTC. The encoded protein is CASSQAITRKRDEQYF.

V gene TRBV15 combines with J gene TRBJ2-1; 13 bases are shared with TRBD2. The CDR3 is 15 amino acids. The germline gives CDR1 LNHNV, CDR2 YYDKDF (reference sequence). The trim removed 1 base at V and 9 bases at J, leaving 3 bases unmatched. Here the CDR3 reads CATSRGGLAGVEQFF. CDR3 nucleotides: TGTGCCACCAGCAGAGGAGGACTAGCGGGAGTTGAGCAGTTCTTC. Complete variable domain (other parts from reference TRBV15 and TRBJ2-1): DAMVIQNPRYQVTQFGKPVTLSCSQTLNHNVMYWYQQKSSQAPKLLFHYYDKDFNNEADTPDNFQSRRPNTSFCFLDIRSPGLGDTAMYLCATSRGGLAGVEQFFGPGTRLTVL.

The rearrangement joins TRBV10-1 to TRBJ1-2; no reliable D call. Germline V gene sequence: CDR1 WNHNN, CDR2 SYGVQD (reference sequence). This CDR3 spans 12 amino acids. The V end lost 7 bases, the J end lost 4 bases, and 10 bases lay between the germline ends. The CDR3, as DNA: TGCGCCAGCATTAGGACTACCTATGGCTACACCTTC. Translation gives CASIRTTYGYTF.

The CDR3 here is CASRPRMNNEQFF. DNA for the CDR3: TGTGCCAGCAGGCCAAGGATGAACAATGAGCAGTTCTTC. V is TRBV6-5 and J is TRBJ2-1, with D hard to call. Germline lookup yields CDR1 MNHEY and CDR2 SVGAGI. The CDR3 is made up of 13 amino acids. Trimming shortened V by 6 bases and J by 5 bases, and 11 bases separated the two germline ends.

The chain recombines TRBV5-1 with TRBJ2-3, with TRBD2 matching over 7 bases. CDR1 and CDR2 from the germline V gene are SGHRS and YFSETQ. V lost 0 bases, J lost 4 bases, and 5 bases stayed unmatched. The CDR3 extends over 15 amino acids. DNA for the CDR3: TGCGCCAGCAGCTTGGGTCTAGCGGTGGCAGATACGCAGTATTTT. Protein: CASSLGLAVADTQYF.

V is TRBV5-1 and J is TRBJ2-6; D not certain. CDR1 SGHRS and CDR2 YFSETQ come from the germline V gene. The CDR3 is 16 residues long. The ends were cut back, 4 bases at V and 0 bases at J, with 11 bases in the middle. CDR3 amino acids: CASSRQASSGANVLTF. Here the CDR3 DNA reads TGCGCCAGCAGCAGGCAGGCTAGCTCTGGGGCCAACGTCCTGACTTTC. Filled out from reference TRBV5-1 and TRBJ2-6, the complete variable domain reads KAGVTQTPRYLIKTRGQQVTLSCSPISGHRSVSWYQQTPGQGLQFLFEYFSETQRNKGNFPGRFSGRQFSNSRSEMNVSTLELGDSALYLCASSRQASSGANVLTFGAGSRLTVL.

CDR3 residues: CASSEDREKLFF. For the CDR3, the DNA is TGCGCCAGCAGTGAAGACAGGGAAAAACTGTTTTTT. The gene calls are TRBV10-2 and TRBJ1-4, with D possibly being TRBD1 (6 bases). Germline V gives CDR1 WSHSY, CDR2 SAAADI. The CDR3 has 12 amino acids. V shed 3 bases and J shed 8 bases, with 7 bases lying between them.

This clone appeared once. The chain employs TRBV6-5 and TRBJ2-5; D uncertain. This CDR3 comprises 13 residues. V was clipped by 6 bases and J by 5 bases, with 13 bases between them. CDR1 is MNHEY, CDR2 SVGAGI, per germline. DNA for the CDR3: TGTGCCAGCAGACTTCTCACTCGGGAGACCCAGTACTTC. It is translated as CASRLLTRETQYF.

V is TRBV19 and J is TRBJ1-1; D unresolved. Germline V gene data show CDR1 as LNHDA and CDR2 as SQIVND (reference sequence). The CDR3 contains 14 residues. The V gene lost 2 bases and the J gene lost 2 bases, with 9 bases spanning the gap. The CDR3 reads CASSISVPNTEAFF. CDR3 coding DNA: TGTGCCAGTAGTATAAGTGTCCCTAACACTGAAGCTTTCTTT. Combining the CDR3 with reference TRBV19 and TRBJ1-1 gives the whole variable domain DGGITQSPKYLFRKEGQNVTLSCEQNLNHDAMYWYRQDPGQGLRLIYYSQIVNDFQKGDIAEGYSVSREKKESFPLTVTSAQKNPTAFYLCASSISVPNTEAFFGQGTRLTVV.

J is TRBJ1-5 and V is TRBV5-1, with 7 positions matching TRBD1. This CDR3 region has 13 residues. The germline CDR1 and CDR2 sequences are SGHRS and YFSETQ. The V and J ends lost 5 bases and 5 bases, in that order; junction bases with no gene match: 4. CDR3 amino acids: CASRRDRDQPQHF. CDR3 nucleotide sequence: TGCGCCAGCAGAAGGGACAGAGATCAGCCCCAGCATTTT.

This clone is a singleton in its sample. The DNA for the CDR3 is TGTGCCAGCTCCCCGTCGCGGGAGGGGTACGAGCAGTACTTC. It specifies CASSPSREGYEQYF. The chain uses TRBV18 and TRBJ2-7; TRBD2 aligns across 9 bases. This CDR3 region has 14 residues. The germline V gene encodes CDR1 KGHSH and CDR2 LQKENI. The V and J ends lost 6 bases and 4 bases, in that order; junction bases with no gene match: 7.

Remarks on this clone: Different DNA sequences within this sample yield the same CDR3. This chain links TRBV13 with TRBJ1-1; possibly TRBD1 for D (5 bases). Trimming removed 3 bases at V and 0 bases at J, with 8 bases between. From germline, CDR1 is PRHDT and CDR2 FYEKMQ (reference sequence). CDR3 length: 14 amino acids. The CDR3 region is CASSFGALNTEAFF. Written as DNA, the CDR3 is TGTGCCAGCAGCTTTGGGGCCCTGAACACTGAAGCTTTCTTT.

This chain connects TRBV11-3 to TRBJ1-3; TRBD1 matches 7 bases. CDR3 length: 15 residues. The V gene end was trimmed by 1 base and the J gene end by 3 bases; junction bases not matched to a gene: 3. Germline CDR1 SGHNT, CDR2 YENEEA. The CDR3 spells CASSLGQGVGNTIYF. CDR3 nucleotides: TGTGCCAGCAGCTTAGGACAGGGTGTTGGAAACACCATATATTTT.

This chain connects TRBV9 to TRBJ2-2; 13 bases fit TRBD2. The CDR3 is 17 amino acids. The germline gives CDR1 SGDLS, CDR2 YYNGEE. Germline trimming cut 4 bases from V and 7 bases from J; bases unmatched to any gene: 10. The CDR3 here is CASSRTTSGRAFGELFF. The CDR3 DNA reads TGTGCCAGCAGCCGCACAACTAGCGGGAGGGCCTTCGGGGAGCTGTTTTTT. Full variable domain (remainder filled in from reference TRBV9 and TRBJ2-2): DSGVTQTPKHLITATGQRVTLRCSPRSGDLSVYWYQQSLDQGLQFLIQYYNGEERAKGNILERFSAQQFPDLHSELNLSSLELGDSALYFCASSRTTSGRAFGELFFGEGSRLTVL.

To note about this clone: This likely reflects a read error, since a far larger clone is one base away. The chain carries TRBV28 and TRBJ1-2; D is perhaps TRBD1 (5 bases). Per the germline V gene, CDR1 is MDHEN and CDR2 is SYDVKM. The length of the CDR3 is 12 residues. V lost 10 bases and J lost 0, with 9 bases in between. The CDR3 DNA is TGTGCCAACATAGGGGCTAACTATGGCTACACCTTC. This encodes CANIGANYGYTF.

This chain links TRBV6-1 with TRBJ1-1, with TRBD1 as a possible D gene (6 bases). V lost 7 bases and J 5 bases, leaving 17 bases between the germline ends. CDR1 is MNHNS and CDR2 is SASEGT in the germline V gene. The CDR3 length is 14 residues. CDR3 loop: CASTEGGGWTEAFF. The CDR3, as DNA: TGTGCCAGCACCGAAGGGGGAGGGTGGACTGAAGCTTTCTTT.

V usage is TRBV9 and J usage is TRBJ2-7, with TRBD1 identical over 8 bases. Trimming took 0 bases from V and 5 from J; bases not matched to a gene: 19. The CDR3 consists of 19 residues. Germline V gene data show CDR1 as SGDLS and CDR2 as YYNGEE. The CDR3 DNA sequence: TGTGCCAGCAGCGTAGGCCCAGGGGGCGGTTGGACTCGCACTAACGAGCAGTACTTC. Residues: CASSVGPGGGWTRTNEQYF.

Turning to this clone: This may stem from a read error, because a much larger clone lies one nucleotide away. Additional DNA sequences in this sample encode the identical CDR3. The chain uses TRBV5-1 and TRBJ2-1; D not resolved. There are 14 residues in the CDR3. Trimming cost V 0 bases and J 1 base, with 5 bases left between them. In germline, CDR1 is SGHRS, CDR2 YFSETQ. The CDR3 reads CASSLDFSYNEQFF. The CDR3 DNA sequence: TGCGCCAGCAGCTTGGACTTTTCCTACAATGAGCAGTTCTTC.

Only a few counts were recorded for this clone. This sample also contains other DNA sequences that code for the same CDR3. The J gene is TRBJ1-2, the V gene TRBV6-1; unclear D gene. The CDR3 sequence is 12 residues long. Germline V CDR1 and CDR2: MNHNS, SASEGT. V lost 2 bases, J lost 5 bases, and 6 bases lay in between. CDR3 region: CASSEWVYGYTF. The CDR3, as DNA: TGTGCCAGCAGTGAATGGGTTTATGGCTACACCTTC.

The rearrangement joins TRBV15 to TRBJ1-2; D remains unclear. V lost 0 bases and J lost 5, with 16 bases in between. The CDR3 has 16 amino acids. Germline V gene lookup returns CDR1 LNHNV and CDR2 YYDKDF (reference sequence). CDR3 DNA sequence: TGTGCCACCAGCAGAGATGGGCAGCCCACCTCGTATGGCTACACCTTC. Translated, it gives CATSRDGQPTSYGYTF.